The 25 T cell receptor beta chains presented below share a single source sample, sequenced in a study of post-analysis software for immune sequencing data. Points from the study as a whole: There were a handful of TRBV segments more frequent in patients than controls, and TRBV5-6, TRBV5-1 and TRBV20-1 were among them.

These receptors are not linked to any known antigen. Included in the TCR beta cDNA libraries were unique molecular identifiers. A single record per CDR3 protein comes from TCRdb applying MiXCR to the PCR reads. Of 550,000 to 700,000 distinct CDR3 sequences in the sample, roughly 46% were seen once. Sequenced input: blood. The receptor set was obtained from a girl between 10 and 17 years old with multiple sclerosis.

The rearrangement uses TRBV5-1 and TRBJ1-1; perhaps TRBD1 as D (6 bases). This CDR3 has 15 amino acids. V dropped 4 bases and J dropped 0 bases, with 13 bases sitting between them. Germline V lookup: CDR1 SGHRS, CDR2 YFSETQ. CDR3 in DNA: TGCGCCAGCAGCGCCGGACAGAACATGAACACTGAAGCTTTCTTT. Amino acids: CASSAGQNMNTEAFF.

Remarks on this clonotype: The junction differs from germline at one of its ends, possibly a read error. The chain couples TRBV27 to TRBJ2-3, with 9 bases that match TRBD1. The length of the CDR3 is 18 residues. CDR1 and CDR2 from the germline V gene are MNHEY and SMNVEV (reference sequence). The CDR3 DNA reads TGTGCCAGCAGCCCCCACGATTCGGGACAGGGAAACACAGATGCGCAGTATTTT. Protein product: CASSPHDSGQGNTDAQYF.

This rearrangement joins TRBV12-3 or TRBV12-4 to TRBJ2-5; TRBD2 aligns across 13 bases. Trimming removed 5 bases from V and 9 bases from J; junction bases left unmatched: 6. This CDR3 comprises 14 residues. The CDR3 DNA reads TGTGCCAGCAGTATAGGGACTAGCGGGATTTCCCAGTACTTC. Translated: CASSIGTSGISQYF.

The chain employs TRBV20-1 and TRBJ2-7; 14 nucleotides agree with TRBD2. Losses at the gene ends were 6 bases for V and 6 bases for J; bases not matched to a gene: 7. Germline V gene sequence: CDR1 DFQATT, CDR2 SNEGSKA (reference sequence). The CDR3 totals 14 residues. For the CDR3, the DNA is TGCAGTGCCTCGGGACTAGCGGGAGTCGGCGAGCAGTACTTC. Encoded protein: CSASGLAGVGEQYF.

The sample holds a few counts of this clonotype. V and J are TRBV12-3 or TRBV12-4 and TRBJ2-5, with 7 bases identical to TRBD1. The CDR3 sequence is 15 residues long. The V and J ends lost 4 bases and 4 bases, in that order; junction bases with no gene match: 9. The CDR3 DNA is TGTGCCAGCAGTTCCGACAGGGAATCGAGAGAGACCCAGTACTTC. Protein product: CASSSDRESRETQYF.

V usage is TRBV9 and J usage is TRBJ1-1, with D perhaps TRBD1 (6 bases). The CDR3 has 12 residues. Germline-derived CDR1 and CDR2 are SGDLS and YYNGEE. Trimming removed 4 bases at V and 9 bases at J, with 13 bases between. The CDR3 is CASSRQGTQAFF. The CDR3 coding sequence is TGTGCCAGCAGCAGGCAGGGGACTCAAGCTTTCTTT.

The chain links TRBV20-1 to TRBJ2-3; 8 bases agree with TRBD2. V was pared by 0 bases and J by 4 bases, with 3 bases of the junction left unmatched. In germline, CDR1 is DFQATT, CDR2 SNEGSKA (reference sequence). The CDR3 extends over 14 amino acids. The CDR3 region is CSAREWREADTQYF. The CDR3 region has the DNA TGCAGTGCTAGAGAGTGGCGGGAGGCAGATACGCAGTATTTT.

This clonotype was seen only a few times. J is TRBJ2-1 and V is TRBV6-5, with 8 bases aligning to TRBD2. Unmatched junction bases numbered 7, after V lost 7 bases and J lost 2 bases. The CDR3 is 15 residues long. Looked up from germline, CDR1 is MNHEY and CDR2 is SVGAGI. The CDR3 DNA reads TGTGCCAGCACCCACCTAGCGGGTCCCTACAATGAGCAGTTCTTC. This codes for CASTHLAGPYNEQFF.

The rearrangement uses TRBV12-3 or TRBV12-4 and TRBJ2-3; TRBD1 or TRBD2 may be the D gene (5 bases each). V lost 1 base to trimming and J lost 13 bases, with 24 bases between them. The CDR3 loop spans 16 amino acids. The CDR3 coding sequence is TGTGCCAGCAGTTTAGTGCCCTGGGACGTGACTCGGCAGGAGTATTTT. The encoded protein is CASSLVPWDVTRQEYF.

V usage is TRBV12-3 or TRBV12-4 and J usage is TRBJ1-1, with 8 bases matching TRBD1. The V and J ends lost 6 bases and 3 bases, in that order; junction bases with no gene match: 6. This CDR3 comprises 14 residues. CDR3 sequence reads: CASSRPGGDTEAFF. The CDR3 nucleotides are TGTGCCAGCAGCCGGCCAGGGGGCGACACTGAAGCTTTCTTT.

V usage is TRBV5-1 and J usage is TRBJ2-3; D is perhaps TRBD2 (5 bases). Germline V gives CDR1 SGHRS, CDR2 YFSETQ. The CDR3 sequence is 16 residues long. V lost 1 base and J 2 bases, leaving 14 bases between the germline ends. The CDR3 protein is CASSLLASVLTDTQYF. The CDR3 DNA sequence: TGCGCCAGCAGCTTGTTAGCGTCAGTTCTCACAGATACGCAGTATTTT.

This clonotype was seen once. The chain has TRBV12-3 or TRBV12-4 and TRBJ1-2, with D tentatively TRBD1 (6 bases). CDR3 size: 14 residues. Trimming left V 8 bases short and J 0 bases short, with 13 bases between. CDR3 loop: CASRRQVANYGYTF. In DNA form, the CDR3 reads TGTGCCAGCCGACGACAGGTAGCTAACTATGGCTACACCTTC.

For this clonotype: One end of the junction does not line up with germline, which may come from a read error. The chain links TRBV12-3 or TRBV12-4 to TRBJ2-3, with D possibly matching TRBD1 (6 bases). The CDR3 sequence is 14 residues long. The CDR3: CASSQDRATDTRYF. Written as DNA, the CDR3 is TGTGCCAGCAGTCAGGACAGAGCAACAGATACGCGGTATTTT.

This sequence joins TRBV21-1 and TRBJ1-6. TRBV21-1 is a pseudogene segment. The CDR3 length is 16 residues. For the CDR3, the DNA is TGTGCCAGCAGCGAAAAACCCTGCTCCTATAATTCACCCCTCCACTTT. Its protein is CASSEKPCSYNSPLHF.

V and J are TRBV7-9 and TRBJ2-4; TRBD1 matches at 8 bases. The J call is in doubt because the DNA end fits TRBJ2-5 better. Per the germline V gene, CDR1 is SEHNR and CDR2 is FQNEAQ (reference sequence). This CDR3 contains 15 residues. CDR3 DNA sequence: TGTGCCAGCAGCTTAACAGGGGGGCGAGTCGAGACCCAGTACTTC. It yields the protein CASSLTGGRVETQYF.

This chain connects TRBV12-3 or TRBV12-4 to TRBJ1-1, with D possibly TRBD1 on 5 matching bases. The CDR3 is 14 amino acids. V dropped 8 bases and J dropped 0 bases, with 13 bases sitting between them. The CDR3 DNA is TGTGCCAGCGGGGCAGGCACTATGAACACTGAAGCTTTCTTT. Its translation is CASGAGTMNTEAFF.

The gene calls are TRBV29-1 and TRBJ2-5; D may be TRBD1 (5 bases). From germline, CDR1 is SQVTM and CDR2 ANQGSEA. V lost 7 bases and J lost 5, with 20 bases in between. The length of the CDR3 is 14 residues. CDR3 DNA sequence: TGCAGCGCGGGTTTCACAGGAGAAGACGAGACCCAGTACTTC. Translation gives CSAGFTGEDETQYF.

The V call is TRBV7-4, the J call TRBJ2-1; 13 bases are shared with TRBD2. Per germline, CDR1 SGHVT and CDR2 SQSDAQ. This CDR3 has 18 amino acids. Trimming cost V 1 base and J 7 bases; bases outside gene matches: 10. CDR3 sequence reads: CASSLVVPGLAGRNEQFF. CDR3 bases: TGTGCCAGCAGCTTAGTGGTCCCGGGACTAGCGGGGCGGAATGAGCAGTTCTTC.

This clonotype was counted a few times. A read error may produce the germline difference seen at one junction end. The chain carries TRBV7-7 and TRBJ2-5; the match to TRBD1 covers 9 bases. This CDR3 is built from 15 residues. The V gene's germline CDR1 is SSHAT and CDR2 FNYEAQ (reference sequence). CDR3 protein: CASSLLGTGPETQYF. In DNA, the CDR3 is TGTGCTAGCAGCTTATTGGGGACAGGGCCGGAGACCCAGTACTTC.

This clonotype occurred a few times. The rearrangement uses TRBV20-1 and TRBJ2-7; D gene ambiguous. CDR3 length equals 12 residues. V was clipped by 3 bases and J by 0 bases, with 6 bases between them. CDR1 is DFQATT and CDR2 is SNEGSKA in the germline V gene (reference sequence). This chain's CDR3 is CSARTNSYEQYF. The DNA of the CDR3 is TGCAGTGCTAGGACGAACTCCTACGAGCAGTACTTC.

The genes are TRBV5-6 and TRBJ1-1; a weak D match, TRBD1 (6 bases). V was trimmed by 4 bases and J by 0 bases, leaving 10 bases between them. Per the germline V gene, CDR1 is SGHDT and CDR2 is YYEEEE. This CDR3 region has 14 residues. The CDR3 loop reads CASSRTAMNTEAFF. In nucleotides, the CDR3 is TGTGCCAGCAGCCGGACAGCGATGAACACTGAAGCTTTCTTT.

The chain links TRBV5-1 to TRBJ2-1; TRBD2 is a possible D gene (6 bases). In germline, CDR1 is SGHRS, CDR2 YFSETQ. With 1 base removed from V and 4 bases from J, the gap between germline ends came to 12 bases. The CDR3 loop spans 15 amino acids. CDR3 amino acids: CASSLRVAGYNEQFF. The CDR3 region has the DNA TGCGCCAGCAGCTTGCGGGTGGCGGGGTACAATGAGCAGTTCTTC.

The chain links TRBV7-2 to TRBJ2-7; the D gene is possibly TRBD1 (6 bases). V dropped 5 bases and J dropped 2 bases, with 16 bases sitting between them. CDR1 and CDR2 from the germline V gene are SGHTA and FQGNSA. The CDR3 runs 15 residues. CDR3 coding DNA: TGTGCCAGCAGCCCCGGACAGCCTCGGCCCTACGAGCAGTACTTC. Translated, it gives CASSPGQPRPYEQYF.

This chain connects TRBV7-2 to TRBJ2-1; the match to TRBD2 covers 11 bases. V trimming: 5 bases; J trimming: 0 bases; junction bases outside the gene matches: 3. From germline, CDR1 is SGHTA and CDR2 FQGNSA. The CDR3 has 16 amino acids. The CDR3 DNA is TGTGCCAGCAGCCATCTAGCGGGAGGCTCCTACAATGAGCAGTTCTTC. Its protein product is CASSHLAGGSYNEQFF.

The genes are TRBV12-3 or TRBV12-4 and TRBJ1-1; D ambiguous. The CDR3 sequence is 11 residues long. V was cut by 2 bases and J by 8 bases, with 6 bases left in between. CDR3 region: CASSLRREAFF. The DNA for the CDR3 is TGTGCCAGCAGTTTACGAAGAGAAGCTTTCTTT.